This T cell receptor (beta chain) was sequenced in a study of PD-1 blockade in classical Hodgkin lymphoma. Time point defined: newly diagnosed, previously untreated cHL patient sample. Purified CD4+ T cells were obtained from thawed PBMCs through magnetic negative selection. Study-wide results and caveats: According to reports, newly diagnosed patients had lower baseline TCR diversity than healthy donors, and relapsed/refractory patients had lower baseline TCR diversity still.

TCRdb's table, derived via immunoSEQ multiplex PCR, lists solely in-frame clones and lacks some. The top ten clones hold roughly 1.2% of a sample with under 35,000 clones, 88% of them seen once. The germline V gene encodes CDR1 KGHSH and CDR2 LQKENI. CDR3 length equals 14 residues. V was shortened by 2 bases and J by 2 bases, with 9 bases between the two germline ends. A remark on this clone: Its matching antigen is unknown.

Sequencing was carried out using CD4+ T cells from blood. The clonotype was recovered from a human donor with classical Hodgkin lymphoma. The chain carries TRBV18 and TRBJ2-5; D is ambiguous. CDR3 nucleotide sequence: TGTGCCAGCTCACCAACGCCCTTACAAGAGACCCAGTACTTC. Its translation: CASSPTPLQETQYF.